The rows below give T cell receptor beta chains drawn from one sample of a study of long-term antiretroviral therapy in people with HIV. Produced via immunoSEQ multiplex PCR; TCRdb's table is partial and in-frame only. This table holds over 15,000 clones, approximately 95% found once. Here the sequenced sample was unsorted PBMCs, taken around 10 years after starting antiretroviral therapy. The receptors derive from a man aged 30-40 years with HIV. Each CDR3 is given without its conserved first and last residue. D genes are given only for firm matches.

d_gene: TRBD2
v_gene: TRBV28
j_gene: TRBJ2-3
CDR3aa: ASTTPATPRGGTDTQY

d_gene: NA
v_gene: TRBV7-3
j_gene: TRBJ2-2
CDR3aa: ASSLMGNGELF

d_gene: NA
v_gene: TRBV19
j_gene: TRBJ2-7
CDR3aa: ASSMRRGGEYEQY

d_gene: TRBD1
v_gene: TRBV6-1
j_gene: TRBJ1-1
CDR3aa: ASRDRGNTEAF

d_gene: NA
v_gene: TRBV13
j_gene: TRBJ1-1
CDR3aa: ASSLPAGRGTEAF

d_gene: NA
v_gene: TRBV6-6
j_gene: TRBJ2-7
CDR3aa: ASSYTQGKGEQY

d_gene: NA
v_gene: TRBV6-1
j_gene: TRBJ2-1
CDR3aa: ASSEGTNNEQF

d_gene: NA
v_gene: TRBV11-2
j_gene: TRBJ2-1
CDR3aa: ASSLGENNEQF

d_gene: NA
v_gene: TRBV6-1
j_gene: TRBJ1-4
CDR3aa: ASGPGTNEKLF

d_gene: NA
v_gene: TRBV6-1
j_gene: TRBJ2-3
CDR3aa: ASSGYSTDTQY

d_gene: NA
v_gene: TRBV5-6
j_gene: TRBJ1-5
CDR3aa: ASSDWGRQGGNQPQH

d_gene: NA
v_gene: TRBV11-3
j_gene: TRBJ2-2
CDR3aa: ASSLQGTGELF

d_gene: NA
v_gene: TRBV5-1
j_gene: TRBJ1-4
CDR3aa: ASSQGTLGGGKLF

d_gene: NA
v_gene: TRBV7-3
j_gene: TRBJ2-1
CDR3aa: ASSYGGRNEQF

d_gene: TRBD1
v_gene: TRBV11-2
j_gene: TRBJ2-5
CDR3aa: ASSPEIQGETQY

d_gene: NA
v_gene: TRBV2
j_gene: TRBJ1-1
CDR3aa: ASSEEVNTEAF

d_gene: NA
v_gene: TRBV5-1
j_gene: TRBJ1-6
CDR3aa: ASSLVGSGSPLH

d_gene: TRBD1
v_gene: TRBV28
j_gene: TRBJ1-3
CDR3aa: ASISGTAGTIY

d_gene: NA
v_gene: TRBV7-9
j_gene: TRBJ1-4
CDR3aa: ATSLAGTNEKLF

d_gene: NA
v_gene: TRBV5-1
j_gene: TRBJ1-3
CDR3aa: ASSWGQTGNTIY

d_gene: NA
v_gene: TRBV29-1
j_gene: TRBJ2-1
CDR3aa: SVEEGTTPNEQF

d_gene: TRBD1
v_gene: TRBV4-2
j_gene: TRBJ2-3
CDR3aa: ASSQGNRGTDTQY

d_gene: NA
v_gene: TRBV5-1
j_gene: TRBJ1-2
CDR3aa: ASSLDTRRGGYT

d_gene: NA
v_gene: TRBV27
j_gene: TRBJ1-1
CDR3aa: ASSFFGDTEAF

d_gene: NA
v_gene: TRBV30
j_gene: TRBJ1-2
CDR3aa: AWSAGNQGGYT

d_gene: NA
v_gene: TRBV5-1
j_gene: TRBJ1-6
CDR3aa: ASSLDSDIGSYNSPLH

d_gene: TRBD1
v_gene: TRBV30
j_gene: TRBJ1-4
CDR3aa: AWSGGTGVEKLF

d_gene: NA
v_gene: TRBV4-1
j_gene: TRBJ2-1
CDR3aa: ASSQAPGSEQF

d_gene: TRBD2
v_gene: TRBV9
j_gene: TRBJ2-1
CDR3aa: ASSVAPGLVVEQF

d_gene: NA
v_gene: TRBV5-5
j_gene: TRBJ2-3
CDR3aa: ASSLGTDADTQY

d_gene: NA
v_gene: TRBV2
j_gene: TRBJ2-3
CDR3aa: ASSLHTDTQY

d_gene: NA
v_gene: TRBV11-2
j_gene: TRBJ1-2
CDR3aa: ASSPTESGGPGSYGYT

d_gene: NA
v_gene: TRBV11-1
j_gene: TRBJ2-1
CDR3aa: ASSRDNRDEQF

d_gene: NA
v_gene: TRBV28
j_gene: TRBJ1-2
CDR3aa: ASRGTNYGYT

d_gene: NA
v_gene: TRBV11-2
j_gene: TRBJ1-5
CDR3aa: ASSPVGGALGAQH

d_gene: TRBD1
v_gene: TRBV4-2
j_gene: TRBJ1-5
CDR3aa: ASSQVPGQGISNQPQH

d_gene: NA
v_gene: TRBV2
j_gene: TRBJ1-2
CDR3aa: ASSEAQVLNYGYT

d_gene: NA
v_gene: TRBV7-2
j_gene: TRBJ2-5
CDR3aa: ASSLWGVETQY

d_gene: NA
v_gene: TRBV2
j_gene: TRBJ2-1
CDR3aa: ASSEAGGRTEQF

d_gene: NA
v_gene: TRBV11-1
j_gene: TRBJ2-6
CDR3aa: ASSLAGIFSGANVLT

d_gene: TRBD2
v_gene: TRBV2
j_gene: TRBJ2-1
CDR3aa: ASSVGTSNGEQF

d_gene: NA
v_gene: TRBV18
j_gene: TRBJ1-6
CDR3aa: ASSPRTASPLH

d_gene: TRBD1
v_gene: TRBV30
j_gene: TRBJ1-4
CDR3aa: AWSVGGTAYEKLF

d_gene: NA
v_gene: TRBV21-1
j_gene: TRBJ1-6
CDR3aa: ASSKTGWNSPLH